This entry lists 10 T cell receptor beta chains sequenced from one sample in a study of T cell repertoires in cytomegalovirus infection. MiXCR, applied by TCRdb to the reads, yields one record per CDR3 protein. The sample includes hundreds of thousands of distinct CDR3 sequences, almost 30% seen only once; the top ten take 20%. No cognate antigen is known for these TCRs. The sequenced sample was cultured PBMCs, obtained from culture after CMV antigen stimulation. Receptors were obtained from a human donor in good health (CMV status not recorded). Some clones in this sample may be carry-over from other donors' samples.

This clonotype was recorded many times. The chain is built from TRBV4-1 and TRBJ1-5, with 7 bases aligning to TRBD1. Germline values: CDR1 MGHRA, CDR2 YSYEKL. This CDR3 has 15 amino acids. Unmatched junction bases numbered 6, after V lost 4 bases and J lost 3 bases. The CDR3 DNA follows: TGCGCCAGCAGCCCGCGGACAGGAGCCAATCAGCCCCAGCATTTT. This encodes CASSPRTGANQPQHF.

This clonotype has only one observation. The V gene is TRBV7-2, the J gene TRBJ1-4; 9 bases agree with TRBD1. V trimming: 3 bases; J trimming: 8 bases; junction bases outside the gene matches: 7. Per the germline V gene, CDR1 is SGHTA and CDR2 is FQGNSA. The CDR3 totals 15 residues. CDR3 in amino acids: CASSLLTGGFEKLFF. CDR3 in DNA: TGTGCCAGCAGCTTGTTGACAGGGGGGTTCGAAAAACTGTTTTTT.

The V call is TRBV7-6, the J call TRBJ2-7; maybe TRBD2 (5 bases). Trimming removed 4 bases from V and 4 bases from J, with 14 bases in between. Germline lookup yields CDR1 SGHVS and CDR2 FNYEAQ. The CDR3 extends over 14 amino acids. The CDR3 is CASSSQVTSYEQYF. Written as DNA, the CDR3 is TGTGCCAGCAGCTCCCAAGTTACTAGTTACGAGCAGTACTTC. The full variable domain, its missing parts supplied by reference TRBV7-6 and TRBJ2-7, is GAGVSQSPRYKVTKRGQDVALRCDPISGHVSLYWYRQALGQGPEFLTYFNYEAQQDKSGLPNDRFSAERPEGSISTLTIQRTEQRDSAMYRCASSSQVTSYEQYFGPGTRLTVT.

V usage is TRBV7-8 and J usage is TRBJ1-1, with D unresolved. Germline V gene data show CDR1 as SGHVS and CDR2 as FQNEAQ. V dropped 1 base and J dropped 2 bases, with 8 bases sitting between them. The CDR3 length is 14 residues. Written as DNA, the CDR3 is TGTGCCAGCAGCTTAGGACTAGGAAACACTGAAGCTTTCTTT. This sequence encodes CASSLGLGNTEAFF.

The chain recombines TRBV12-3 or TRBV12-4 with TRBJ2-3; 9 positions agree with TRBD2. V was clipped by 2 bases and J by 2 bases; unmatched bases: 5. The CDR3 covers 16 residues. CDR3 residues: CASSLNAGGTTDTQYF. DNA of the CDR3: TGTGCCAGCAGTTTAAACGCGGGAGGGACCACAGATACGCAGTATTTT.

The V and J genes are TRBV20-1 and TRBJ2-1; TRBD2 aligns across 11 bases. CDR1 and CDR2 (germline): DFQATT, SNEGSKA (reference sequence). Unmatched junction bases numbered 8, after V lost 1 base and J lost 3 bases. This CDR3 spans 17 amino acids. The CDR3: CSARATSGRVYYNEQFF. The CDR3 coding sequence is TGCAGTGCTAGAGCAACTAGCGGGAGAGTCTACTACAATGAGCAGTTCTTC.

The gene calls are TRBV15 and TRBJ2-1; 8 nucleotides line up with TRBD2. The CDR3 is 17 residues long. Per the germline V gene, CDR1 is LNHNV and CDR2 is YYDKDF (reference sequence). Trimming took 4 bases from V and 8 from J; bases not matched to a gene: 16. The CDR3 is CATSKIILTGGPDEQFF. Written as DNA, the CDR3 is TGTGCCACCAGCAAAATTATTCTTACGGGAGGGCCCGATGAGCAGTTCTTC.

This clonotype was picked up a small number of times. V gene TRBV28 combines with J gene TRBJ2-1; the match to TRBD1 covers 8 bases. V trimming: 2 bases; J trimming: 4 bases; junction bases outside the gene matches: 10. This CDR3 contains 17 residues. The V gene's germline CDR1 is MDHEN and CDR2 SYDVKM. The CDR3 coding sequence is TGTGCCAGCAGTTTAGAAAGGTGGGGACAGGAATACAATGAGCAGTTCTTC. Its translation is CASSLERWGQEYNEQFF. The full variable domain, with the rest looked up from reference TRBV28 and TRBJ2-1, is DVKVTQSSRYLVKRTGEKVFLECVQDMDHENMFWYRQDPGLGLRLIYFSYDVKMKEKGDIPEGYSVSREKKERFSLILESASTNQTSMYLCASSLERWGQEYNEQFFGPGTRLTVL.

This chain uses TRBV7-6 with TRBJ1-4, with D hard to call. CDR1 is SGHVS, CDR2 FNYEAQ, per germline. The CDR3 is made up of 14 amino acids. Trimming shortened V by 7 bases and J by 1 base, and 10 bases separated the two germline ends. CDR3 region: CASTSDGTNEKLFF. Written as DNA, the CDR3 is TGTGCCAGCACCTCGGACGGAACTAATGAAAAACTGTTTTTT.

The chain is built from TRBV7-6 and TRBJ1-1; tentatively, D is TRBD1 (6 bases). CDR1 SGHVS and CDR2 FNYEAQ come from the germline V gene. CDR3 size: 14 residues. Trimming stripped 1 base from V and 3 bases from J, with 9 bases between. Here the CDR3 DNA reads TGTGCCAGCAGCTTAGGATCAGGGGACACTGAAGCTTTCTTT. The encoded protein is CASSLGSGDTEAFF.